Below, one T cell receptor beta chain is given with its context. The antigen is undetermined. The repertoire was sequenced with immunoSEQ multiplex PCR; TCRdb's copy has only in-frame clones and lacks some. The table includes more than 95,000 clones, roughly 89% detected once. The data were obtained in a study of T cell responses to AZD1222 COVID-19 vaccine. Overall study findings and caveats: Spike was spanned by vaccine-associated CD4 TCRs, which were dominant at 160-218 and 743-854. The number of AZD1222 recipients seropositive at baseline was only five to seven. Most donors were white British, females outnumbered males, and clonal diversity was possibly underestimated.

This sample comprised peripheral blood, obtained 28 days after the second AZD1222 dose. The origin of this receptor is an adult who received the AZD1222 COVID-19 vaccine.

CDR3 coding DNA: TGTGCCAGCAGCTTAGTGGCAGCTGCAGATACGCAGTATTTT. It codes for CASSLVAAADTQYF. The chain couples TRBV7-2 to TRBJ2-3; D remains ambiguous. Trimming removed 1 base from V and 4 bases from J, with 9 bases in between. CDR3 length equals 14 residues. The V gene's germline CDR1 is SGHTA and CDR2 FQGNSA. Supplemented by reference TRBV7-2 and TRBJ2-3, the full variable domain reads GAGVSQSPSNKVTEKGKDVELRCDPISGHTALYWYRQSLGQGLEFLIYFQGNSAPDKSGLPSDRFSAERTGGSVSTLTIQRTQQEDSAVYLCASSLVAAADTQYFGPGTRLTVL.